This TCR beta chain was captured by sequencing in a study of CD8 T cells in ankylosing spondylitis. The germline CDR1 and CDR2 sequences are MDHEN and SYDVKM. The trim removed 6 bases at V and 1 base at J, leaving 8 bases unmatched. The length of the CDR3 is 15 residues. TCRdb passed the 5' RACE reads through MiXCR, listing each CDR3 protein once. The repertoire includes approximately 300,000 distinct CDR3 sequences, around 21% of them detected once, and about 4% sits in the top ten. The chain has TRBV28 and TRBJ2-7, with 8 bases lining up with TRBD1. The TCR comes from a female donor with ankylosing spondylitis or in good health (not recorded which). The sequenced sample was blood, either unsorted or a sorted T cell fraction (not recorded which). The CDR3 nucleotides read TGTGCCAGCAGCTGGGGACAGGCAAAATCCTACGAGCAGTACTTC. It specifies CASSWGQAKSYEQYF.